This TCR beta chain was documented in a study of graft-versus-host responses after intestinal transplantation. On the study more broadly: Recipients had multivisceral, liver-intestinal, or isolated intestinal transplants. Among the recipients, all got anti-thymocyte globulin induction and then tacrolimus and steroids for approximately 3 years.

Some clones are missing from TCRdb's copy, which holds only in-frame ones; the method was immunoSEQ multiplex PCR. The repertoire includes 84,000 or so clones, 85% to 95% of them detected once, and 1.1% sits in the top ten. Details on this clone: Its antigen is unidentified.

General study points: With peak circulating GvH clone levels came an association with early post-transplant HvG declines. Recipient marrow held GvH clones, some first seen in ileum or blood.

Material: unstimulated CD8+ T cells sorted from spleen or lymph node cells, obtained before transplant. This clonotype was sampled from a human donor who was the organ donor for an intestinal transplant.

This chain's CDR3 is CASSEPRLAFLTDTQYF. The CDR3 DNA reads as TGTGCCAGCAGTGAACCCCGACTAGCCTTCCTCACAGATACGCAGTATTTT. The rearrangement joins TRBV6-1 to TRBJ2-3, with 7 bases matching TRBD2. The V gene end was trimmed by 2 bases and the J gene end by 2 bases; junction bases not matched to a gene: 10. The CDR3 has 17 residues. Per the germline V gene, CDR1 is MNHNS and CDR2 is SASEGT.